The 9 T cell receptor beta chains presented below share a single source sample, sequenced in a study of T cells in Graves' hyperthyroidism and ophthalmopathy. Researchers amplified the TCR beta CDR3 regions from RNA transcripts. HTBI primers drove first-round RT-PCR of the TCR CDR3. TCRdb re-analysed the multiplex PCR reads in MiXCR, keeping a single row per CDR3 protein. The sample has some 510,000 distinct CDR3 sequences, 35% to 55% seen once. Sequenced sample: peripheral blood or thyroid tissue (not recorded which). The source of these receptors is a woman between 18 and 29 years old with Graves' hyperthyroidism.

This clonotype was detected a few times. This chain uses TRBV5-1 with TRBJ1-4; 8 bases agree with TRBD1. Germline-derived CDR1 and CDR2 are SGHRS and YFSETQ. This CDR3 comprises 15 residues. V lost 1 base to trimming and J lost 8 bases; unmatched junction nucleotides: 7. In nucleotides, the CDR3 is TGCGCCAGCAGCTTGAGCGGACAGGGAGGAGAAAAACTGTTTTTT. Residues: CASSLSGQGGEKLFF.

This rearrangement joins TRBV20-1 to TRBJ2-2; the D gene is possibly TRBD1 (5 bases). The V gene's germline CDR1 is DFQATT and CDR2 SNEGSKA (reference sequence). The CDR3 contains 13 residues. V was cut by 4 bases and J by 1 base, with 7 bases left in between. CDR3 bases: TGCAGTGCTACTAGGGGGAACACCGGGGAGCTGTTTTTT. It translates to CSATRGNTGELFF.

V is TRBV7-8 and J is TRBJ1-1, with D perhaps TRBD1 (5 bases). Germline lookup yields CDR1 SGHVS and CDR2 FQNEAQ. With 1 base removed from V and 1 base from J, the gap between germline ends came to 13 bases. The CDR3 runs 16 residues. The CDR3 DNA reads TGTGCCAGCAGCTTAGGGGGCTTTGAGTGGAACACTGAAGCTTTCTTT. Its protein product is CASSLGGFEWNTEAFF.

This clonotype was detected many times. This chain uses TRBV24-1 with TRBJ2-5, with 7 positions matching TRBD1. V lost 6 bases, J lost 3 bases, and 9 bases stayed unmatched. CDR1 is KGHDR and CDR2 is SFDVKD in the germline V gene. The CDR3 length is 15 residues. This chain's CDR3 is CATSFSGQPEETQYF. CDR3 nucleotide sequence: TGTGCCACCAGTTTTTCGGGACAGCCGGAAGAGACCCAGTACTTC.

The CDR3 is CASSLAQQANTGELFF. The DNA for the CDR3 is TGCGCCAGCAGCTTGGCACAGCAAGCGAACACCGGGGAGCTGTTTTTT. J is TRBJ2-2 and V is TRBV5-1; D unclear. V was cut by 0 bases and J by 0 bases, with 9 bases left in between. The CDR3 totals 16 residues. CDR1 is SGHRS and CDR2 is YFSETQ in the germline V gene.

V gene TRBV7-9 combines with J gene TRBJ2-7, with TRBD2 matching over 10 bases. Gene TRBJ2-5 matches the end of the DNA better, so the J call may be wrong. Germline V gene sequence: CDR1 SEHNR, CDR2 FQNEAQ (reference sequence). This CDR3 region has 17 residues. The CDR3 sequence: CASSSGVGLAGEETQYF. The DNA of the CDR3 is TGTGCCAGCAGCTCAGGGGTGGGGCTAGCGGGAGAAGAGACCCAGTACTTC.

This clonotype was counted only a few times. This chain connects TRBV7-6 to TRBJ1-2; D remains ambiguous. CDR1 SGHVS and CDR2 FNYEAQ come from the germline V gene. Trimming removed 2 bases from V and 7 bases from J, with 11 bases in between. This CDR3 is 13 amino acids long. CDR3: CASSLLTGGGYTF. In DNA, the CDR3 is TGTGCCAGCAGCTTATTAACCGGAGGTGGCTACACCTTC.

This sequence joins TRBV29-1 and TRBJ2-7, with TRBD1 as a possible D gene (6 bases). Germline values: CDR1 SQVTM, CDR2 ANQGSEA. V was clipped by 6 bases and J by 2 bases, with 17 bases between them. This CDR3 is built from 14 residues. CDR3 sequence: CSVSTGTTAYEQYF. As DNA, the CDR3 is TGCAGCGTGAGTACGGGGACAACGGCCTACGAGCAGTACTTC.

This clonotype has only a few counts. This chain connects TRBV7-9 to TRBJ2-2; 10 bases match TRBD2. This CDR3 comprises 15 residues. The V gene end was trimmed by 7 bases and the J gene end by 4 bases; junction bases not matched to a gene: 6. In germline, CDR1 is SEHNR, CDR2 FQNEAQ (reference sequence). The CDR3 is CASTSGRAATGELFF. The CDR3 region has the DNA TGTGCCAGCACAAGCGGGAGGGCCGCCACCGGGGAGCTGTTTTTT. Together with reference TRBV7-9 and TRBJ2-2, the CDR3 gives the full variable domain: DTGVSQNPRHKITKRGQNVTFRCDPISEHNRLYWYRQTLGQGPEFLTYFQNEAQLEKSRLLSDRFSAERPKGSFSTLEIQRTEQGDSAMYLCASTSGRAATGELFFGEGSRLTVL.